Shown below are 13 T cell receptor beta chains from a single sample sequenced in a study of T cell repertoires in cytomegalovirus infection. Their specific antigens are unknown. In TCRdb, the reads were re-called with MiXCR into one record per CDR3 protein. The data contain around 570,000 distinct CDR3 sequences, around 40% of them singletons. The source material was cultured PBMCs, sampled from culture after CMV antigen stimulation. The receptors were gathered from a human donor in good health (CMV status not recorded). Some clones in this sample may be carry-over from other donors' samples.

The rearrangement links TRBV2 to TRBJ2-1, with 10 bases that match TRBD2. The V gene end was trimmed by 6 bases and the J gene end by 1 base; junction bases not matched to a gene: 3. Germline CDR1 SNHLY, CDR2 FYNNEI. The CDR3 length is 15 residues. CDR3 in DNA: TGTGCCAGCAGAGTAGCGGGGGGATCCTACAATGAGCAGTTCTTC. This encodes CASRVAGGSYNEQFF. Full variable domain (missing parts from reference TRBV2 and TRBJ2-1): EPEVTQTPSHQVTQMGQEVILRCVPISNHLYFYWYRQILGQKVEFLVSFYNNEISEKSEIFDDQFSVERPDGSNFTLKIRSTKLEDSAMYFCASRVAGGSYNEQFFGPGTRLTVL.

The chain uses TRBV12-3 or TRBV12-4 and TRBJ2-2; possible D gene TRBD2, 6 bases. The CDR3 loop spans 17 amino acids. The V gene lost 8 bases and the J gene lost 3 bases, with 22 bases spanning the gap. The CDR3 sequence is CASGLWRGSFDTGELFF. CDR3 nucleotide sequence: TGTGCCAGCGGGCTTTGGAGGGGCAGCTTTGACACCGGGGAGCTGTTTTTT.

This clonotype was seen a handful of times. The chain is built from TRBV12-3 or TRBV12-4 and TRBJ2-1; D unresolved. The CDR3 is 11 amino acids. Trimming removed 4 bases from V and 10 bases from J, with 8 bases in between. The CDR3 spells CASSSGREQFF. The CDR3 nucleotides read TGTGCCAGCAGTTCTGGACGGGAGCAGTTCTTC.

The chain recombines TRBV6-8 with TRBJ2-3; the match to TRBD2 covers 9 bases. The CDR3 runs to 16 residues. Trimming took 5 bases from V and 2 from J; bases not matched to a gene: 8. Germline CDR1 MNHGY, CDR2 SAAAGT. The DNA for the CDR3 is TGTGCCAGCAGTAAATGGGTAGCGGGAGTCACAGATACGCAGTATTTT. Amino acid sequence: CASSKWVAGVTDTQYF.

The chain uses TRBV5-1 and TRBJ2-1; D unresolved. Germline V lookup: CDR1 SGHRS, CDR2 YFSETQ. Trimming took 4 bases from V and 3 from J, leaving 14 bases between them. The CDR3 sequence is 15 residues long. The CDR3 DNA sequence: TGCGCCAGCAGCCCAACGAGCCCGTACTACAATGAGCAGTTCTTC. Protein sequence: CASSPTSPYYNEQFF.

This clonotype appeared a few times. The rearrangement joins TRBV25-1 to TRBJ1-1; weak D call: TRBD1 (6 bases). CDR3 size: 12 residues. V lost 3 bases and J lost 11, with 13 bases in between. CDR1 and CDR2 from the germline V gene are MGHDK and SYGVNS. CDR3 DNA: TGTGCCAGCAGTGACTCCACAGGGAGGGCTTTCTTT. It encodes CASSDSTGRAFF.

The chain uses TRBV7-9 and TRBJ1-4; 7 bases line up with TRBD1. Per the germline V gene, CDR1 is SEHNR and CDR2 is FQNEAQ (reference sequence). Unmatched junction bases numbered 2, after V lost 5 bases and J lost 5 bases. CDR3 length equals 13 residues. CDR3 in amino acids: CASSPDRNEKLFF. The CDR3 region has the DNA TGTGCCAGCAGCCCGGACAGGAATGAAAAACTGTTTTTT. The whole variable domain, filled in from reference TRBV7-9 and TRBJ1-4, reads DTGVSQNPRHKITKRGQNVTFRCDPISEHNRLYWYRQTLGQGPEFLTYFQNEAQLEKSRLLSDRFSAERPKGSFSTLEIQRTEQGDSAMYLCASSPDRNEKLFFGSGTQLSVL.

The chain recombines TRBV4-3 with TRBJ2-3, with 9 bases matching TRBD2. The germline V gene encodes CDR1 LGHNA and CDR2 YSLEER. The CDR3 is made up of 17 amino acids. The trim removed 1 base at V and 7 bases at J, leaving 12 bases unmatched. Here the CDR3 DNA reads TGCGCCAGCAGCCAAGCTAGAGCTAGCGGGGCACCTAATACGCAGTATTTT. Translated: CASSQARASGAPNTQYF.

The chain recombines TRBV29-1 with TRBJ2-7; D gene uncertain. The germline V gene has CDR1 SQVTM and CDR2 ANQGSEA. The length of the CDR3 is 12 residues. V lost 0 bases, J lost 7 bases, and 10 bases lay in between. In DNA, the CDR3 is TGCAGCGTTGAAGATTCGGCTGGTGAGCAGTACTTC. Encoded protein: CSVEDSAGEQYF.

This chain joins TRBV2 and TRBJ2-3, with 11 positions matching TRBD2. The CDR3 runs 17 residues. The trim removed 8 bases at V and 6 bases at J, leaving 16 bases unmatched. The germline V gene has CDR1 SNHLY and CDR2 FYNNEI. In DNA form, the CDR3 reads TGTGCCAGCGAGGGACTAGCGGACGAACCTCCCACCGATACGCAGTATTTT. Protein product: CASEGLADEPPTDTQYF.

The V call is TRBV4-1, the J call TRBJ2-3; D may be TRBD1 (6 bases). CDR3 size: 15 residues. Germline assignment: CDR1 MGHRA and CDR2 YSYEKL. V shed 2 bases and J shed 4 bases, with 13 bases lying between them. In DNA form, the CDR3 reads TGCGCCAGCAGCCAAACCAGGGGTAGAGCAGATACGCAGTATTTT. It is translated as CASSQTRGRADTQYF.

This clonotype came up a few times. The V gene is TRBV7-2, the J gene TRBJ1-5; maybe TRBD1 (5 bases). Germline CDR1 and CDR2: SGHTA and FQGNSA. V shed 5 bases and J shed 4 bases, with 18 bases lying between them. The CDR3 runs to 16 residues. CDR3 sequence: CASSLGFKPGNQPQHF. The DNA of the CDR3 is TGTGCCAGCAGCCTTGGCTTTAAACCAGGGAATCAGCCCCAGCATTTT.

This sequence joins TRBV6-2 or TRBV6-3 and TRBJ1-1, with D maybe TRBD1 (6 bases). V dropped 2 bases and J dropped 3 bases, with 16 bases sitting between them. This CDR3 contains 16 residues. Germline loops: CDR1 MNHEY, CDR2 SVGEGT. CDR3 sequence reads: CASSYPGQVLDTEAFF. CDR3 nucleotide sequence: TGTGCCAGCAGTTACCCGGGACAAGTCTTGGACACTGAAGCTTTCTTT.